The entry below gives a single TCR beta chain sequence along with its context. The antigen this receptor binds is unknown. The sample holds no much larger clone one base away, and base qualities are not on file. Donors formed part of the validation cohort, which comprised 120 subjects and was distinct from the first cohort of roughly 600 subjects. The entry originates in a study of cytomegalovirus exposure and HLA in healthy donors (dated by TCRdb to about 2017). With respect to the entire study: According to a later analysis, the approximately 120 validation repertoires were produced on the same platform as the 666 repertoires of the first cohort. The study was designed to test whether signatures of past pathogen exposure could be identified by cataloging public T cell receptors. In addition to the first cohort of 500 to 850 subjects, a separate validation cohort of 130 or so different subjects was used. The study combined high-throughput TCR immunosequencing, statistical association of individual TCRs with disease status, and machine learning to predict cytomegalovirus infection status. Findings and caveats that apply to the study as a whole: The authors suggested that the approach could potentially be generalized to other disease states and immunological phenotypes. Across donors, most TCR sequences were observed very rarely, whereas some public TCRs were present in many individuals. A few of the identified cytomegalovirus-associated TCR beta chains were confirmed in vitro to be specific for cytomegalovirus antigens. In the study, approximately 160 TCR beta chains were listed as associated with cytomegalovirus. All 130 or so repertoires were used to score co-occurrence in the validation cohort in a later analysis, because that analysis had no HLA typing for the cohort. Cytomegalovirus status was reported to be diagnosed by the classifier with high specificity and sensitivity in both the original and validation cohorts. A later analysis found that TCRs clustered in the first cohort also tended to co-occur in the 100 to 150 validation repertoires, with just under 95% of cluster scores above 0.

Library preparation was by the immunoSEQ multiplex PCR assay. As for the authors' bioinformatics: A statistical classification framework was developed to diagnose cytomegalovirus status using the catalog of TCR beta chain sequences. In TCRdb, the immuneACCESS table is reduced to in-frame sequences with V and J assigned. These tables do not hold every clone; where another copy was compared, an unresolved V gene accounts for under half, and the others remain unexplained. The D gene and trimming were derived from the DNA, and the V and J assignments and clone size from that table. This sample comprises some 240,000 clones, 70% to 90% of them detected only once. The ten biggest clones cover roughly 5.5% of the sample. V loses 0 bases at its end and J loses 3 bases; junction bases beyond the gene matches: 4. Measured from the cysteine to the phenylalanine, the CDR3 is 16 residues long. This entry keeps only the CDR3 DNA: 48 bases, framed from base 1. CDR1 is given as SGHNT and CDR2 as YYREEE, both from the germline V gene (reference sequence).

Rearrangement joined TRBV5-4 to TRBJ2-3; 10 junctional bases match TRBD1. The clonotype originates from a woman younger than 35 in good health and CMV-seronegative. What was sequenced was PBMCs. The sequence in DNA is TGTGCCAGCAGCTTGGCCGGGACAGGGGCGACAGATACGCAGTATTTT. Translated, it reads CASSLAGTGATDTQYF.